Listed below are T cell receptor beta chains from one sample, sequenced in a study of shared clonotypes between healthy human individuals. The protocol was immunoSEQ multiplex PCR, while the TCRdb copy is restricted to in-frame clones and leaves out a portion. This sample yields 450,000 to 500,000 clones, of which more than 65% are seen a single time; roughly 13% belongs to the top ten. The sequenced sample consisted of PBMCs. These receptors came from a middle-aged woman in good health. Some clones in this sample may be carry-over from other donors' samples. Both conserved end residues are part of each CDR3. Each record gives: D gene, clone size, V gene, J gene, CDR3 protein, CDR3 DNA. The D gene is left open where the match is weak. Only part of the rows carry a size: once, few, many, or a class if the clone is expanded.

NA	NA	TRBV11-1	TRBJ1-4	CASSLGTSNEKLFF	TGTGCCAGCAGCTTAGGGACATCGAATGAAAAACTGTTTTTT
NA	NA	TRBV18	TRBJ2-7	CASSLSGVGVEQYF	TGTGCCAGCTCACTTTCTGGGGTAGGTGTCGAGCAGTACTTC
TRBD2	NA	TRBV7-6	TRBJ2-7	CASSPLAASSYEQYF	TGTGCCAGCAGCCCCCTAGCGGCTTCCTCCTACGAGCAGTACTTC
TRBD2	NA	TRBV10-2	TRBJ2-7	CASSPGGNYEQYF	TGCGCCAGCAGTCCGGGAGGGAACTACGAGCAGTACTTC
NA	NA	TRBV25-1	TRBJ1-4	CASSDPAGASSEKLFF	TGTGCCAGCAGTGATCCAGCAGGGGCGTCGAGTGAAAAACTGTTTTTT
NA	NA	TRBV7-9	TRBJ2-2	CASSPQSISGELFF	TGTGCCAGCAGCCCACAATCTATCTCCGGGGAGCTGTTTTTT
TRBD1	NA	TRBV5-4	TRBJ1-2	CASSFDRAHGYTF	TGTGCCAGCAGCTTTGACAGGGCCCATGGCTACACCTTC
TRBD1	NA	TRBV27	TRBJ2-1	CASSLLGGKANEQFF	TGTGCCAGCAGTTTACTAGGGGGCAAAGCCAATGAGCAGTTCTTC
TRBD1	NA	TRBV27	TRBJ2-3	CASSYPQTGGELYTQYF	TGTGCCAGCAGTTACCCCCAGACAGGGGGCGAGTTATATACGCAGTATTTT
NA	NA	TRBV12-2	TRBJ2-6	CASRWLFSTQSRANVLTF	TGTGCAAGTCGCTGGTTGTTCTCCACACAAAGTCGGGCCAACGTCCTGACTTTC
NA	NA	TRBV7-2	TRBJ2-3	CASSRGSTDTQYF	TGTGCCAGCAGCCGGGGGTCAACGGATACGCAGTATTTT
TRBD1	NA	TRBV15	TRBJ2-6	CATSRATGAGANVLTF	TGTGCCACCAGCAGGGCCACAGGGGCTGGGGCCAACGTCCTGACTTTC
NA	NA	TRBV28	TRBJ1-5	CASSFIPNQPQHF	TGTGCCAGCAGTTTTATCCCCAATCAGCCCCAGCATTTT
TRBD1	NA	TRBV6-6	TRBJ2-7	CASRTRTGPLYEQYF	TGTGCCAGCAGAACCCGGACAGGGCCACTATACGAGCAGTACTTC
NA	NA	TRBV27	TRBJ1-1	CASSSLSTGENTEAFF	TGTGCCAGCAGTTCGCTCTCGACAGGAGAGAACACTGAAGCTTTCTTT
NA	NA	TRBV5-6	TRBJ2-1	CASSFGSEYNEQFF	TGTGCCAGCAGCTTTGGGTCAGAGTACAATGAGCAGTTCTTC
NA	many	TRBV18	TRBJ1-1	CASSPREIAATEAFF	TGTGCCAGCTCACCAAGGGAGATCGCCGCTACTGAAGCTTTCTTT
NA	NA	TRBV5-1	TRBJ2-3	CASSLASRGDTQYF	TGCGCCAGCAGCTTGGCCTCCAGGGGAGATACGCAGTATTTT
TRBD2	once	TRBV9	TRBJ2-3	CASSVLPRAGGPQGTDTQYF	TGTGCCAGCAGCGTACTCCCTCGGGCGGGAGGGCCTCAGGGCACAGATACGCAGTATTTT
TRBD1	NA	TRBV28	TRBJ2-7	CASSFRRWRDRGQHEQYF	TGTGCCAGCAGTTTTCGCCGGTGGCGGGACAGGGGGCAACACGAGCAGTACTTC
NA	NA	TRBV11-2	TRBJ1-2	CASTEGRGRHYYGYTF	TGTGCCAGCACTGAGGGCAGGGGTCGACACTACTATGGCTACACCTTC
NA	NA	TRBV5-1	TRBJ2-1	CASSPTESYNEQFF	TGCGCCAGCAGCCCTACCGAATCCTACAATGAGCAGTTCTTC
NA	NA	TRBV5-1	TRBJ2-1	CASSLGGESYNEQFF	TGCGCCAGCAGCTTGGGGGGTGAATCCTACAATGAGCAGTTCTTC
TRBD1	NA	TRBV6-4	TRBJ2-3	CASLQGPGCTDTQYF	TGTGCCAGCCTACAGGGGCCGGGTTGCACAGATACGCAGTATTTT
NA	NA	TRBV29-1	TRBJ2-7	CSAGGGSYEQYF	TGCAGCGCCGGCGGTGGTTCCTACGAGCAGTACTTC
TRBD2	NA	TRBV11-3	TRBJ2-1	CASSPGRGSGRSYNEQFF	TGTGCCAGCAGCCCCGGTCGGGGTAGCGGGAGGTCCTACAATGAGCAGTTCTTC
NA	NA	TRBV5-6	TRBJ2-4	CASSQDDNIQYF	TGTGCCAGCAGCCAGGACGATAACATTCAGTACTTC
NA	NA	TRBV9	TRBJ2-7	CASSVAEGTYEQYF	TGTGCCAGCAGCGTAGCCGAGGGGACCTACGAGCAGTACTTC
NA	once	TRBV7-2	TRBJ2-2	CASSLVVGRELFF	TGTGCCAGCAGCTTAGTAGTGGGGCGGGAGCTGTTTTTT
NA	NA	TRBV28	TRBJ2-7	CASSFPRHLGRRSYEQYF	TGTGCCAGCAGTTTCCCACGACATTTGGGGCGCAGGAGCTACGAGCAGTACTTC
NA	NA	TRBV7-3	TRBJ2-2	CASSPHRGTGELFF	TGTGCCAGCAGCCCTCACCGAGGGACCGGGGAGCTGTTTTTT
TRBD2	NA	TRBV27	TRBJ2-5	CASSLGGAQYF	TGTGCCAGCAGTTTAGGGGGGGCCCAGTACTTC
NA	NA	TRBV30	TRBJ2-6	CAWSDRQAWANVLTF	TGTGCCTGGAGTGACCGACAGGCTTGGGCCAACGTCCTGACTTTC
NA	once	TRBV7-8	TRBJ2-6	CASSLVGASGANVLTF	TGTGCCAGCAGCTTGGTGGGGGCCTCTGGGGCCAACGTCCTGACTTTC
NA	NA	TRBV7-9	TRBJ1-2	CASSLMGLKNYGYTF	TGTGCCAGCAGCTTAATGGGGCTCAAGAACTATGGCTACACCTTC
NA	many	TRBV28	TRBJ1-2	CATELNLLGYTF	TGTGCCACCGAACTCAACCTCCTTGGCTACACCTTC
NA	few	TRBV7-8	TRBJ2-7	CASSRRGEQYF	TGTGCCAGCAGCCGAAGGGGTGAGCAGTACTTC